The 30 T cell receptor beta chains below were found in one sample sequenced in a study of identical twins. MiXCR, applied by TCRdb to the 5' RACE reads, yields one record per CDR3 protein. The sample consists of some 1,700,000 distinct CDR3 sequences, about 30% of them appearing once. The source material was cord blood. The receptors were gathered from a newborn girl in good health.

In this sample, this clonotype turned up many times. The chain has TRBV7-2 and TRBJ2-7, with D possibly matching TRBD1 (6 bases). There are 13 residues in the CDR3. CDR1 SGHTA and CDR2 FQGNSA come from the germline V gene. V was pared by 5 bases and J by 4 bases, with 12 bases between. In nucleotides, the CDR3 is TGTGCCAGCAGCATCAGGGGAGTGTACGAGCAGTACTTC. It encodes CASSIRGVYEQYF. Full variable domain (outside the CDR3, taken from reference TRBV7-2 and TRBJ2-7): GAGVSQSPSNKVTEKGKDVELRCDPISGHTALYWYRQSLGQGLEFLIYFQGNSAPDKSGLPSDRFSAERTGGSVSTLTIQRTQQEDSAVYLCASSIRGVYEQYFGPGTRLTVT.

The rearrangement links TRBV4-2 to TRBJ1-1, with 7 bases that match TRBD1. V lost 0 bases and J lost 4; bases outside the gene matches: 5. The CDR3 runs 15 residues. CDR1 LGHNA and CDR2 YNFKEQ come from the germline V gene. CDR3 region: CASSQESQGVTEAFF. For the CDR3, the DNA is TGTGCCAGCAGCCAAGAATCCCAGGGGGTCACTGAAGCTTTCTTT.

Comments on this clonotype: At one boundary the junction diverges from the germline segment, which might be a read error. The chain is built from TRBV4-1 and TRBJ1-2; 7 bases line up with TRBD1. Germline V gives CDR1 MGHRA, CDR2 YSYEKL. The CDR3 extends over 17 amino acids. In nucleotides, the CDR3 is TGCGCCAGCAGCCAAGGACAGGGACGGCGATTAGGTGGTGGCTACGCCTTC. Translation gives CASSQGQGRRLGGGYAF.

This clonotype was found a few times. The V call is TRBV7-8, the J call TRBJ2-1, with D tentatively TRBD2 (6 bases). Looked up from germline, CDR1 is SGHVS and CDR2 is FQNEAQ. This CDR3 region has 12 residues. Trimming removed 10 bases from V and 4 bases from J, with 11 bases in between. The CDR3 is CATERVYNEQFF. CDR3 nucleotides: TGTGCCACCGAGCGGGTTTACAATGAGCAGTTCTTC.

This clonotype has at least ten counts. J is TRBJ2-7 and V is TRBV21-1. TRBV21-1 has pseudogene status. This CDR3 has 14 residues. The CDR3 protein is CASSFQRISYEQYF. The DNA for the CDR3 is TGTGCCAGCAGCTTTCAGCGGATCTCCTACGAGCAGTACTTC.

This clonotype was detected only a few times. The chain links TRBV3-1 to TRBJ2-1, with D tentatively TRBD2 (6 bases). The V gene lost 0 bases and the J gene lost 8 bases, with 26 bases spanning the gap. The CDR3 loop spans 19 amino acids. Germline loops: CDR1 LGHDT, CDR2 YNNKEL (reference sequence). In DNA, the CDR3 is TGTGCCAGCAGCCAAGATCGCGCGGCAAGACCATACGGGGGTTATGAGCAGTTCTTC. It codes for CASSQDRAARPYGGYEQFF.

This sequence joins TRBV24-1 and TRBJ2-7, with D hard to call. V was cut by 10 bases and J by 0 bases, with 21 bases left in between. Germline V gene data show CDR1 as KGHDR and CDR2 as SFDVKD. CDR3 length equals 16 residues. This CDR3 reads CATRRVSTAYSYEQYF. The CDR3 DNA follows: TGTGCCACAAGGCGAGTCTCGACGGCTTACTCCTACGAGCAGTACTTC.

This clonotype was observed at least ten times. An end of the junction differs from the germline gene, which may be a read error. The CDR3 here is CASTQEASGSYNEQFF. CDR3 DNA sequence: TGTGCCAGCACCCAAGAGGCTAGCGGGAGTTATAATGAGCAGTTCTTC. V gene TRBV4-2 combines with J gene TRBJ2-1; 10 bases agree with TRBD2. The CDR3 is made up of 16 amino acids. Germline V lookup: CDR1 LGHNA, CDR2 YNFKEQ.

For the CDR3, the DNA is TGTGCCAGCAGACCCCGGGACAGGGGGTTAAACACCGGAGCTTTCTTT. Its translation: CASRPRDRGLNTGAFF. The chain couples TRBV7-2 to TRBJ1-1; TRBD1 agrees at 11 bases. Germline V gives CDR1 SGHTA, CDR2 FQGNSA. V gave up 6 bases and J gave up 10 bases; unmatched junction bases: 16. This CDR3 has 16 residues.

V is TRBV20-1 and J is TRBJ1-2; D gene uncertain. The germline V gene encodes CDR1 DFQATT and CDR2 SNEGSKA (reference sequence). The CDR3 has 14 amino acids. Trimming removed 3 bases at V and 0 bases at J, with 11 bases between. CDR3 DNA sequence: TGCAGTGCTAGGAAGAGGGAAGCTAACTATGGCTACACCTTC. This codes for CSARKREANYGYTF.

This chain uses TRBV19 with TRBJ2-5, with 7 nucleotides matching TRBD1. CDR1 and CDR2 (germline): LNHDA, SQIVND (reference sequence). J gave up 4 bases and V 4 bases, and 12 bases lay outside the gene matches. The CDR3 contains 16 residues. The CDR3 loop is CASSNRDRALGETQYF. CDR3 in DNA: TGTGCCAGTAGTAACCGGGACAGAGCCTTAGGAGAGACCCAGTACTTC.

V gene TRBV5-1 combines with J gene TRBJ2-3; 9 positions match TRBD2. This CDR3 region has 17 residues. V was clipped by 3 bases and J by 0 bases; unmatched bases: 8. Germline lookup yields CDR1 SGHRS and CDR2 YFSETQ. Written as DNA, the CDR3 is TGCGCCAGCAGCTGGAGACCGACTAGCGGAAGCACAGATACGCAGTATTTT. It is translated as CASSWRPTSGSTDTQYF.

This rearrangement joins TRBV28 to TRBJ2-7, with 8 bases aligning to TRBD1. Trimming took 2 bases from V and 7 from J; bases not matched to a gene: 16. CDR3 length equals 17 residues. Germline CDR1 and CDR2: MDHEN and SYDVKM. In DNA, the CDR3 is TGTGCCAGCAGTTTACCCGGGACCGGGACAGGAGGAAGAGAGCAGTACTTC. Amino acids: CASSLPGTGTGGREQYF.

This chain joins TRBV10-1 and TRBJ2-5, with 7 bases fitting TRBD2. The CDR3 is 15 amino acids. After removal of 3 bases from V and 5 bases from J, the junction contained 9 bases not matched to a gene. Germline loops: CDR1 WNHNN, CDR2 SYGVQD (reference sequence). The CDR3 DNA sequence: TGCGCCAGCAGTGAAGGACTAGGGCTGGGGGAGACCCAGTACTTC. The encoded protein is CASSEGLGLGETQYF.

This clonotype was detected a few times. The CDR3: CASSSRPTGELFF. CDR3 sequence (DNA): TGTGCCAGCAGTTCCCGACCCACCGGGGAGCTGTTTTTT. This chain connects TRBV12-3 or TRBV12-4 to TRBJ2-2; D call uncertain. The V end was cut by 4 bases, the J end by 4 bases, with 7 bases between. This CDR3 region has 13 residues.

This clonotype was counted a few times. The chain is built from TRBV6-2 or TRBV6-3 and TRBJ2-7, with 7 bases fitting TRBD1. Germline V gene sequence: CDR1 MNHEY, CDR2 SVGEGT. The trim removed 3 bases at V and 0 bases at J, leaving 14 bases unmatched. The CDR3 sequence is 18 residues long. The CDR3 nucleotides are TGTGCCAGCAGTTATAGTCCCTTGGACCGGGACAGCTCCTACGAGCAGTACTTC. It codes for CASSYSPLDRDSSYEQYF.

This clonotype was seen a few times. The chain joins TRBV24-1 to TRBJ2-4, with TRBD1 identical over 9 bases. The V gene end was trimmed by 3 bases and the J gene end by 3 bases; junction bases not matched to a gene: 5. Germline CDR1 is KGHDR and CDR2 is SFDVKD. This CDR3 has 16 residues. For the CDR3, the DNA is TGTGCCACCAGTGATACGGACAGGGGTGGCAAAAACATTCAGTACTTC. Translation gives CATSDTDRGGKNIQYF.

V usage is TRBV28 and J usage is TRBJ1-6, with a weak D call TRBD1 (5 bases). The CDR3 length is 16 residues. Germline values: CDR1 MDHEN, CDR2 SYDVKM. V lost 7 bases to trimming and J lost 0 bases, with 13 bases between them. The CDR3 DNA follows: TGTGCCAGCACCGGGACGTCGAGCTCCTATAATTCACCCCTCCACTTT. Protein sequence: CASTGTSSSYNSPLHF.

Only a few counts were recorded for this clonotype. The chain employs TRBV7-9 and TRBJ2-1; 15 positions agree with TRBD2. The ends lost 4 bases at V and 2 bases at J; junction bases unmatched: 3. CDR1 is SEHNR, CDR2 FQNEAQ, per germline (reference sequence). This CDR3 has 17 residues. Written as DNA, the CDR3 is TGTGCCAGCAGCTCGGGACTAGCGGGAGGAACCTACAATGAGCAGTTCTTC. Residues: CASSSGLAGGTYNEQFF.

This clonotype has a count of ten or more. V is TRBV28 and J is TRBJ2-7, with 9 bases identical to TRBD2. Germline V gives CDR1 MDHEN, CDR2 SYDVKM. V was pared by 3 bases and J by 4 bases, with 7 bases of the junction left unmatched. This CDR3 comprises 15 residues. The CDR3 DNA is TGTGCCAGCAGTTTTGCTAGCGGGAAAGAGTACGAGCAGTACTTC. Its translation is CASSFASGKEYEQYF.

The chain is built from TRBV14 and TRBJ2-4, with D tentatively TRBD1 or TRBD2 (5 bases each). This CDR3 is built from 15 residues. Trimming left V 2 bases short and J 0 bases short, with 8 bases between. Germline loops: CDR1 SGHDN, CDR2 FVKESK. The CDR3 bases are TGTGCCAGCAGCCAATCCGGGACAGCCAAAAACATTCAGTACTTC. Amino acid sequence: CASSQSGTAKNIQYF.

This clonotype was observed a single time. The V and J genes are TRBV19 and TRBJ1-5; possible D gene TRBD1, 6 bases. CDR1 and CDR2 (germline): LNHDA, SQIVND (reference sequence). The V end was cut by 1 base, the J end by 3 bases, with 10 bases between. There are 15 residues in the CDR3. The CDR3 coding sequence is TGTGCCAGTAGTATAGGACAGGACTTCAATCAGCCCCAGCATTTT. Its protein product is CASSIGQDFNQPQHF.

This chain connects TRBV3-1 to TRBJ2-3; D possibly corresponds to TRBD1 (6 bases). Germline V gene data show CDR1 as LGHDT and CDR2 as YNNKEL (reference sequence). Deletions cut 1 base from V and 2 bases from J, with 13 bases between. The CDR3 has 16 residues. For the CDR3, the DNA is TGTGCCAGCAGCCAAGGGACAGCCCCAAACACAGATACGCAGTATTTT. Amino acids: CASSQGTAPNTDTQYF.

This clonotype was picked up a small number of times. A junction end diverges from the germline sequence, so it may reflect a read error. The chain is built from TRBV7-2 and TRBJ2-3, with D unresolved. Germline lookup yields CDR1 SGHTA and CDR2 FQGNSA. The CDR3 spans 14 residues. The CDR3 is CASSLGQSTNTQYF. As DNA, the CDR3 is TGTGCCAGCAGCTTAGGTCAGAGCACAAATACGCAGTATTTT. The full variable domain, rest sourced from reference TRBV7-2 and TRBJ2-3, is GAGVSQSPSNKVTEKGKDVELRCDPISGHTALYWYRQSLGQGLEFLIYFQGNSAPDKSGLPSDRFSAERTGGSVSTLTIQRTQQEDSAVYLCASSLGQSTNTQYFGPGTRLTVL.

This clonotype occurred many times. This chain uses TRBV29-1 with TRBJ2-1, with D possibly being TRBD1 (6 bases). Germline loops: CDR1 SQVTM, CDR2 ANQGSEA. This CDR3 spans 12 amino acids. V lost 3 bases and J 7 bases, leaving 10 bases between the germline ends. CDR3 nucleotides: TGCAGCGTTGACAGGGGTTCTAATGAGCAGTTCTTC. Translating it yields CSVDRGSNEQFF.

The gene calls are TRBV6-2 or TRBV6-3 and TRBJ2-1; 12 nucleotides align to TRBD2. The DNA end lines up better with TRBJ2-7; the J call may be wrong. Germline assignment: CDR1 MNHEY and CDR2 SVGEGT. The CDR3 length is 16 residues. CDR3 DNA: TGTGCCAGCAGTTACCGACTAGCGGGAGTCTACAATGAGCAGTACTTC. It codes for CASSYRLAGVYNEQYF.

CDR3 protein: CASSRQEVTYGYTF. The CDR3 DNA reads as TGTGCCAGCAGCAGACAGGAGGTCACCTATGGCTACACCTTC. The V call is TRBV6-1, the J call TRBJ1-2; TRBD1 is a possible D gene (6 bases). V dropped 6 bases and J dropped 4 bases, with 15 bases sitting between them. Germline loops: CDR1 MNHNS, CDR2 SASEGT. The CDR3 length is 14 residues.

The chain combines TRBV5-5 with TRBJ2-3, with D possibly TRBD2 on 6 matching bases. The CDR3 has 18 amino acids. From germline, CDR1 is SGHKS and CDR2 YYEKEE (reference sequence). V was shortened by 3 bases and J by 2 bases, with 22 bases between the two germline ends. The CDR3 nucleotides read TGTGCCAGCAGCTCGAGCCCTATCGGGGGTTTGTCCACAGATACGCAGTATTTT. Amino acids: CASSSSPIGGLSTDTQYF. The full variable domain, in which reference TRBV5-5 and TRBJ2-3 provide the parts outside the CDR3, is DAGVTQSPTHLIKTRGQQVTLRCSPISGHKSVSWYQQVLGQGPQFIFQYYEKEERGRGNFPDRFSARQFPNYSSELNVNALLLGDSALYLCASSSSPIGGLSTDTQYFGPGTRLTVL.

CDR3 in amino acids: CASSRRTSGYNEQFF. CDR3 nucleotide sequence: TGTGCCAGCAGCCGAAGGACTAGCGGCTACAATGAGCAGTTCTTC. The V gene is TRBV7-2, the J gene TRBJ2-1; 10 bases map to TRBD2. Germline trimming cut 5 bases from V and 3 bases from J; bases unmatched to any gene: 4. This CDR3 spans 15 amino acids. Germline values: CDR1 SGHTA, CDR2 FQGNSA.

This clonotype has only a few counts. The CDR3 here is CASRGGGQNTDTQYF. The CDR3 region has the DNA TGTGCCAGCAGGGGGGGCGGACAAAACACAGATACGCAGTATTTT. The V and J genes are TRBV6-5 and TRBJ2-3; the D call may be TRBD1 or TRBD2 (6 bases each). Trimming took off 6 bases at V and 2 bases at J, with 15 bases between the two ends. Germline assignment: CDR1 MNHEY and CDR2 SVGAGI. This CDR3 region has 15 residues.